The present T cell receptor (beta chain) was sequenced within a study of blood T cell repertoires in COVID-19. Study in general: Some COVID-19 samples were acute and others convalescent; all came from the United States, Italy and Spain. T cells, B-cell-depleted T cells, or PBMCs provided the cDNA or gDNA that served as material.

In the authors' methods: Scientists estimated how many nucleated cells there were by amplifying reference gene primers. Sequencing was performed with immunoSEQ multiplex PCR; in TCRdb, only in-frame clones are kept and a portion is missing. That table furnishes V, J and clone size, whereas the DNA furnished D and trimming. The sample lists about 490,000 clones, 80% to 90% seen once, with approximately 2.9% in the top ten. A note on this clone: The identical CDR3 is also encoded by other nucleotide sequences in the sample.

Germline loops: CDR1 SGHRS, CDR2 YFSETQ. Trimming left V 4 bases short and J 2 bases short, with 3 bases between. CDR3 size: 11 residues. The source is a human donor in a cohort sampled during active COVID-19. The chain uses TRBV5-1 and TRBJ2-5; no reliable D call. The sample comprised peripheral blood. The CDR3: CASSRQETQYF. In DNA form, the CDR3 reads TGCGCCAGCAGCCGTCAAGAGACCCAGTACTTC.